This record concerns one T cell receptor beta chain sequence. Trimming removed 4 bases at V and 9 bases at J, with 15 bases between. The CDR3 runs to 13 residues. Germline V gives CDR1 SGHTA, CDR2 FQGNSA. Sequencing used immunoSEQ multiplex PCR; TCRdb keeps in-frame clones, though not all of them. The table includes 75,000 to 100,000 clones, 85% to 95% detected once. This specimen comes from a study of OX40 agonist ivuxolimab in advanced cancers. The sample here was CD4+ or CD8+ T cells sorted from blood, taken in a trial of the OX40 agonist ivuxolimab. The TCR sequence derives from an adult with an advanced solid tumor such as melanoma, head and neck, liver or kidney cancer. The chain couples TRBV7-2 to TRBJ1-1; D is undetermined. CDR3 DNA sequence: TGTGCCAGCAGCTCATCCCGTCGAACCCAAGCTTTCTTT. Protein sequence: CASSSSRRTQAFF.